The 31 T cell receptor beta chains listed next were all sequenced from one sample in a study of blood T cells in healthy people across ages (dated by TCRdb to between 2014 and 2017). The library was generated by 5' RACE. Sequencing was performed on an Illumina HiSeq 2500. A second roughly 7 to 12 cycle PCR used a sample-barcoded 5' primer and a J-beta primer mix. The raw public reads went through TCRdb reprocessing: fastp at Q25, MiXCR clone calling, in-frame beta chains kept. Identical CDR3 proteins give one entry, which carries the most common genes and DNA. For this sample there are fewer than 750,000 distinct CDR3 sequences; 40% to 50% appear just once. The ten largest clones take up around 23% of the sample. The sequenced material came from blood. These receptor sequences come from an elderly man in good health.

This chain joins TRBV7-2 and TRBJ2-5, with 10 bases lining up with TRBD1. The J call may be mistaken, given a closer DNA end match to TRBJ2-7. CDR1 SGHTA and CDR2 FQGNSA come from the germline V gene. CDR3 length equals 16 residues. The CDR3 is CASSLGQGAAGYEQYF. The DNA for the CDR3 is TGTGCCAGCAGCTTAGGACAGGGGGCGGCAGGATACGAGCAGTACTTC.

The J gene is TRBJ2-7, the V gene TRBV20-1; perhaps D is TRBD1 or TRBD2 (5 bases each). CDR3 size: 14 residues. V was trimmed by 3 bases and J by 0 bases, leaving 12 bases between them. Per germline, CDR1 DFQATT and CDR2 SNEGSKA (reference sequence). The CDR3 sequence: CSARGERSSYEQYF. For the CDR3, the DNA is TGCAGTGCTAGGGGGGAGAGGAGCTCCTACGAGCAGTACTTC.

The chain carries TRBV7-3 and TRBJ2-2; possibly TRBD1 for D (6 bases). This CDR3 is built from 16 residues. The ends were cut back, 1 base at V and 0 bases at J, with 9 bases in the middle. Germline V gene sequence: CDR1 SGHTA, CDR2 FQGTGA. CDR3 in DNA: TGTGCCAGCAGCTTAAACAGGGTGGCGAACACCGGGGAGCTGTTTTTT. Translating gives CASSLNRVANTGELFF. Full variable domain (rest looked up from reference TRBV7-3 and TRBJ2-2): GAGVSQTPSNKVTEKGKYVELRCDPISGHTALYWYRQSLGQGPEFLIYFQGTGAADDSGLPNDRFFAVRPEGSVSTLKIQRTERGDSAVYLCASSLNRVANTGELFFGEGSRLTVL.

This chain connects TRBV28 to TRBJ2-7; no clear D gene. This CDR3 has 15 amino acids. V lost 3 bases and J 2 bases, leaving 14 bases between the germline ends. CDR1 MDHEN and CDR2 SYDVKM come from the germline V gene. CDR3 in amino acids: CASSFLGSVTYEQYF. The CDR3 nucleotides read TGTGCCAGCAGTTTCTTGGGCAGCGTTACCTACGAGCAGTACTTC. Together with reference TRBV28 and TRBJ2-7, the CDR3 gives the full variable domain: DVKVTQSSRYLVKRTGEKVFLECVQDMDHENMFWYRQDPGLGLRLIYFSYDVKMKEKGDIPEGYSVSREKKERFSLILESASTNQTSMYLCASSFLGSVTYEQYFGPGTRLTVT.

This clonotype was recorded once. The rearrangement joins TRBV3-1 to TRBJ2-5, with D unclear. The DNA end is a closer match to TRBJ2-7, so the J assignment may be wrong. CDR1 and CDR2 (germline): LGHDT, YNNKEL (reference sequence). The CDR3 has 13 residues. CDR3 coding DNA: TGTGCCAGCAGCCAAGTTCTGCGTAGCGAGCAGTACTTC. Amino acid sequence: CASSQVLRSEQYF.

This clonotype was seen a few times. The chain joins TRBV10-3 to TRBJ2-3; 9 bases are shared with TRBD1. The ends lost 6 bases at V and 4 bases at J; junction bases unmatched: 11. CDR1 is ENHRY and CDR2 is SYGVKD in the germline V gene. The CDR3 is made up of 16 amino acids. This CDR3 reads CAISPLRGTGSDTQYF. In DNA, the CDR3 is TGTGCCATCAGCCCCCTGAGGGGGACAGGGTCAGATACGCAGTATTTT.

The J gene is TRBJ2-1, the V gene TRBV15; 9 nucleotides agree with TRBD2. Looked up from germline, CDR1 is LNHNV and CDR2 is YYDKDF (reference sequence). The ends lost 5 bases at V and 5 bases at J; junction bases unmatched: 10. The CDR3 totals 16 residues. CDR3 in amino acids: CATSLRTTSGNNEQFF. The DNA of the CDR3 is TGTGCCACCAGCCTTAGAACGACTAGCGGAAACAATGAGCAGTTCTTC.

V and J are TRBV7-2 and TRBJ2-3, with D possibly TRBD2 on 5 matching bases. CDR1 is SGHTA and CDR2 is FQGNSA in the germline V gene. The CDR3 is 14 amino acids. Trimming left V 4 bases short and J 4 bases short, with 12 bases between. The chain's CDR3 is CASSWTGVSDTQYF. For the CDR3, the DNA is TGTGCCAGCAGCTGGACCGGGGTCTCAGATACGCAGTATTTT.

Turning to this clonotype: The junction does not match germline at one end; this may be a read error. The J gene is TRBJ2-7, the V gene TRBV15, with D uncertain. The CDR3 contains 13 residues. CDR1 and CDR2 (germline): LNHNV, YYDKDF (reference sequence). CDR3 sequence reads: CATNREVSYEQYF. The CDR3 DNA reads as TGTGCCACCAACAGAGAGGTCTCCTACGAGCAGTACTTC.

This clonotype appeared a few times. The chain employs TRBV20-1 and TRBJ2-1; TRBD2 agrees at 8 bases. Germline CDR1 DFQATT, CDR2 SNEGSKA (reference sequence). The CDR3 extends over 17 amino acids. The junction had 21 bases not matched to a gene; V was cut back by 6 bases and J by 8 bases. The DNA for the CDR3 is TGCAGTGCCAGACCGATTTCGCGGGGGGCTGGTTTGGATGAGCAGTTCTTC. It yields the protein CSARPISRGAGLDEQFF.

This clonotype was seen more than once but under ten times. The chain couples TRBV20-1 to TRBJ2-7; D is possibly TRBD2 (6 bases). Trimming removed 0 bases from V and 0 bases from J, with 15 bases in between. Per the germline V gene, CDR1 is DFQATT and CDR2 is SNEGSKA (reference sequence). The CDR3 is 16 amino acids. The CDR3 is CSARDAGTQSSYEQYF. The DNA of the CDR3 is TGCAGTGCTAGAGATGCCGGGACTCAGAGCTCCTACGAGCAGTACTTC.

The chain carries TRBV18 and TRBJ2-7; 9 bases fit TRBD1. V gave up 5 bases and J gave up 6 bases; unmatched junction bases: 17. Germline CDR1 and CDR2: KGHSH and LQKENI. The length of the CDR3 is 17 residues. CDR3 sequence (DNA): TGTGCCAGCTCATCACTCTCCGGGACAGGGTTATGGGGCGAGCAGTACTTC. As protein: CASSSLSGTGLWGEQYF.

This chain connects TRBV7-3 to TRBJ2-5; D gene ambiguous. CDR1 SGHTA and CDR2 FQGTGA come from the germline V gene. Trimming removed 5 bases from V and 2 bases from J, with 15 bases in between. The CDR3 is made up of 15 amino acids. This chain's CDR3 is CASSPRPADQETQYF. The CDR3 DNA sequence: TGTGCCAGCAGCCCCCGTCCGGCGGATCAAGAGACCCAGTACTTC.

This clonotype has just a few counts. A much larger clone sits a single nucleotide away, making a read error possible. The V and J genes are TRBV20-1 and TRBJ2-7; a possible D gene is TRBD1 (6 bases). The CDR3 extends over 14 amino acids. Between the trimmed V and J ends, which lost 3 bases and 2 bases, there was a span of 14 bases. Germline values: CDR1 DFQATT, CDR2 SNEGSKA (reference sequence). CDR3 nucleotide sequence: TGCAGTGCTAGCGGGGTGGACAGAGCCTACGAGCAGTACTTC. This codes for CSASGVDRAYEQYF.

This clonotype was seen more than once but under ten times. V is TRBV7-2 and J is TRBJ2-1; 9 bases agree with TRBD2. Germline CDR1 and CDR2: SGHTA and FQGNSA. CDR3 size: 18 residues. V trimming: 2 bases; J trimming: 4 bases; junction bases outside the gene matches: 12. The CDR3 nucleotides are TGTGCCAGCAGCTTATTGGTTAGCGGGAGTCTATCGTACAATGAGCAGTTCTTC. Translated, it gives CASSLLVSGSLSYNEQFF.

The rearrangement joins TRBV6-2 or TRBV6-3 to TRBJ2-7; 8 bases agree with TRBD1. Germline V gene data show CDR1 as MNHEY and CDR2 as SVGEGT. The J segment lost 6 bases and the V segment lost 5 bases, leaving 6 bases of the junction unmatched. This CDR3 is built from 13 residues. The CDR3 protein is CASSRDRIREQYF. DNA of the CDR3: TGTGCCAGCAGTCGGGACAGGATACGCGAGCAGTACTTC.

This clonotype was detected many times. The chain combines TRBV6-6 with TRBJ2-7; the match to TRBD2 covers 13 bases. Germline V gene lookup returns CDR1 MNHNY and CDR2 SVGAGI (reference sequence). With V trimmed by 3 bases and J by 0 bases, 8 bases remained unmatched. This CDR3 is built from 18 residues. Here the CDR3 reads CASSYFGLAGALSYEQYF. The CDR3 DNA is TGTGCCAGCAGTTATTTCGGACTAGCGGGGGCACTCTCCTACGAGCAGTACTTC.

The chain has TRBV12-3 or TRBV12-4 and TRBJ1-1; possibly TRBD1 for D (5 bases). This CDR3 has 13 amino acids. V lost 2 bases to trimming and J lost 6 bases, with 10 bases between them. The CDR3 sequence is CASSLRGSAEAFF. CDR3 nucleotide sequence: TGTGCCAGCAGTTTAAGGGGCTCGGCTGAAGCTTTCTTT.

Turning to this clonotype: The junction and the germline gene differ at one end; a read error may be behind it. This sequence joins TRBV7-9 and TRBJ2-1; 12 bases map to TRBD1. Germline lookup yields CDR1 SEHNR and CDR2 FQNEAQ (reference sequence). The CDR3 consists of 14 residues. The CDR3 is CTSSSRDRGHEQFF. The CDR3 region has the DNA TGTACCAGCAGCTCCCGGGACAGGGGGCACGAGCAGTTCTTC.

V and J are TRBV15 and TRBJ1-2; the D is unclear. V lost 0 bases and J lost 1, with 3 bases in between. The CDR3 is 13 amino acids. CDR1 and CDR2 (germline): LNHNV, YYDKDF (reference sequence). The CDR3 sequence is CATSREVNYGYTF. The CDR3 DNA sequence: TGTGCCACCAGCAGAGAAGTTAACTATGGCTACACCTTC. Full variable domain (remainder filled in from reference TRBV15 and TRBJ1-2): DAMVIQNPRYQVTQFGKPVTLSCSQTLNHNVMYWYQQKSSQAPKLLFHYYDKDFNNEADTPDNFQSRRPNTSFCFLDIRSPGLGDTAMYLCATSREVNYGYTFGSGTRLTVV.

This clonotype has only a few counts. CDR3 nucleotides: TGTGCCAGCAGTTTATGGGGCGCCGGAGCTTTCTTT. Its protein product is CASSLWGAGAFF. The rearrangement links TRBV12-3 or TRBV12-4 to TRBJ1-1, with D possibly being TRBD1 (5 bases). Trimming removed 2 bases at V and 10 bases at J, with 11 bases between. The CDR3 extends over 12 amino acids.

This rearrangement joins TRBV5-1 to TRBJ2-7; 9 bases align to TRBD2. Germline-derived CDR1 and CDR2 are SGHRS and YFSETQ. CDR3 length equals 15 residues. The V gene end was trimmed by 4 bases and the J gene end by 2 bases; junction bases not matched to a gene: 7. The CDR3 loop reads CASSITSGPTYEQYF. In DNA form, the CDR3 reads TGCGCCAGCAGCATCACTAGCGGGCCCACCTACGAGCAGTACTTC.

The chain is built from TRBV5-1 and TRBJ1-1; tentative D call: TRBD1 (5 bases). V gave up 0 bases and J gave up 4 bases, with 13 bases separating them. The CDR3 is 15 amino acids. Germline CDR1 is SGHRS and CDR2 is YFSETQ. CDR3 protein: CASSLEGTSGTEAFF. The CDR3 DNA reads TGCGCCAGCAGCTTGGAAGGGACCTCGGGCACTGAAGCTTTCTTT.

This sequence joins TRBV6-2 or TRBV6-3 and TRBJ1-5; D remains unclear. Germline CDR1 is MNHEY and CDR2 is SVGEGT. Trimming removed 5 bases from V and 7 bases from J, with 15 bases in between. The CDR3 runs 14 residues. The CDR3 reads CASSEREAWQPQHF. Here the CDR3 DNA reads TGTGCCAGCAGTGAAAGGGAAGCATGGCAGCCCCAGCATTTT.

This sequence joins TRBV5-1 and TRBJ2-5; D is unresolved. The CDR3 is made up of 11 amino acids. The V and J ends lost 4 bases and 11 bases respectively, with 12 bases between them. Looked up from germline, CDR1 is SGHRS and CDR2 is YFSETQ. Written as DNA, the CDR3 is TGCGCCAGCAGCGTCTACAATGAGCAGTACTTC. Translating gives CASSVYNEQYF. Variable domain in full (rest from reference TRBV5-1 and TRBJ2-5): KAGVTQTPRYLIKTRGQQVTLSCSPISGHRSVSWYQQTPGQGLQFLFEYFSETQRNKGNFPGRFSGRQFSNSRSEMNVSTLELGDSALYLCASSVYNEQYFGPGTRLLVL.

This clonotype was found a few times. V gene TRBV20-1 combines with J gene TRBJ1-4; 8 bases agree with TRBD1. The CDR3 consists of 15 residues. V lost 5 bases, J lost 7 bases, and 12 bases stayed unmatched. The V gene's germline CDR1 is DFQATT and CDR2 SNEGSKA (reference sequence). The CDR3 region has the DNA TGCAGTGCTGCCCGACTCGGACAGGGAGGTGAAAAACTGTTTTTT. Its protein is CSAARLGQGGEKLFF.

V is TRBV29-1 and J is TRBJ2-4, with D perhaps matching TRBD2 (5 bases). Germline CDR1 reads SQVTM; CDR2 reads ANQGSEA. This CDR3 is 12 amino acids long. Trimming pared 0 bases from V and 9 bases from J, leaving 9 bases between. The CDR3 is CSVEEGAGIQYF. The DNA for the CDR3 is TGCAGCGTTGAAGAGGGAGCTGGCATTCAGTACTTC.

Only a few counts were recorded for this clonotype. This chain uses TRBV6-6 with TRBJ2-3; 7 nucleotides agree with TRBD2. V dropped 5 bases and J dropped 6; count of bases not matched to a gene: 5. Germline CDR1 reads MNHNY; CDR2 reads SVGAGI (reference sequence). The CDR3 contains 13 residues. DNA of the CDR3: TGTGCCAGCAGTGCTTCCGGGGGGGATACGCAGTATTTT. This sequence encodes CASSASGGDTQYF.

This clonotype was seen ten or more times. The chain recombines TRBV6-5 with TRBJ2-2; D ambiguous. CDR3 length: 14 amino acids. Germline lookup yields CDR1 MNHEY and CDR2 SVGAGI. V was shortened by 5 bases and J by 4 bases, with 11 bases between the two germline ends. The CDR3 reads CASSLPTTTGELFF. In DNA form, the CDR3 reads TGTGCCAGCAGTCTCCCGACCACCACCGGGGAGCTGTTTTTT.

The rearrangement links TRBV7-2 to TRBJ2-3; TRBD2 agrees at 13 bases. Trimming cost V 5 bases and J 1 base; bases outside gene matches: 12. This CDR3 is built from 19 residues. Germline CDR1 is SGHTA and CDR2 is FQGNSA. CDR3 sequence: CASSQTSGRTGRRTDTQYF. The CDR3 bases are TGTGCCAGCAGCCAGACTAGCGGGAGGACCGGTCGACGCACAGATACGCAGTATTTT.

This clonotype was seen repeatedly, ten times or more. The gene calls are TRBV27 and TRBJ2-1; no clear D. V was shortened by 6 bases and J by 12 bases, with 6 bases between the two germline ends. CDR3 size: 9 residues. The V gene's germline CDR1 is MNHEY and CDR2 SMNVEV (reference sequence). CDR3 coding DNA: TGTGCCAGCAGCCCACGGCAGTTCTTC. Translation: CASSPRQFF.